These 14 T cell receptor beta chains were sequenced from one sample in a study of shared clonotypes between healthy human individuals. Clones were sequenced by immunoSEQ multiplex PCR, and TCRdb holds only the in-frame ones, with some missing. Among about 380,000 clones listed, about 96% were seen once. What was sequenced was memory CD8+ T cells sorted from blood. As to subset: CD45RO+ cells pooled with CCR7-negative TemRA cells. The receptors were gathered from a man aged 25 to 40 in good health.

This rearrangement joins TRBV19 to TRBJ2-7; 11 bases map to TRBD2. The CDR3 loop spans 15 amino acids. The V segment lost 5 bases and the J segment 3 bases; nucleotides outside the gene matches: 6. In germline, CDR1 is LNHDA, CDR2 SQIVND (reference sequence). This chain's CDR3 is CASSSIAGGFYEQYF. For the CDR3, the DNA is TGTGCCAGTAGTTCCATAGCGGGAGGGTTCTACGAGCAGTACTTC. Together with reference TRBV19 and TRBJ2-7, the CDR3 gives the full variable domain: DGGITQSPKYLFRKEGQNVTLSCEQNLNHDAMYWYRQDPGQGLRLIYYSQIVNDFQKGDIAEGYSVSREKKESFPLTVTSAQKNPTAFYLCASSSIAGGFYEQYFGPGTRLTVT.

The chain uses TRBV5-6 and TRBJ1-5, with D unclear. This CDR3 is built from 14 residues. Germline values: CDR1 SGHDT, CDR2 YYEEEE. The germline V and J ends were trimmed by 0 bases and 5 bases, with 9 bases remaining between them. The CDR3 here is CASSLGGGDQPQHF. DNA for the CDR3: TGTGCCAGCAGCTTGGGCGGCGGGGATCAGCCCCAGCATTTT.

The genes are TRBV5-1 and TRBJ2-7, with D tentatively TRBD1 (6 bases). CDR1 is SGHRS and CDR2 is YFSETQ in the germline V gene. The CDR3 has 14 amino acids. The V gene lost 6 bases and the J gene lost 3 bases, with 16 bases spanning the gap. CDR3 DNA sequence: TGCGCCAGCATGCCGATGGGACACTTCTACGAGCAGTACTTC. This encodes CASMPMGHFYEQYF.

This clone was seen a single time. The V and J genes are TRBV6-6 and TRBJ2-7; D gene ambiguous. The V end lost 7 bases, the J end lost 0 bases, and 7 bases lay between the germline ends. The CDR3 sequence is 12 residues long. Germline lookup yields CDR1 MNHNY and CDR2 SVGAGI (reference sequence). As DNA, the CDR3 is TGTGCCAGCAAACTCGCCTCCTACGAGCAGTACTTC. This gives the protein CASKLASYEQYF.

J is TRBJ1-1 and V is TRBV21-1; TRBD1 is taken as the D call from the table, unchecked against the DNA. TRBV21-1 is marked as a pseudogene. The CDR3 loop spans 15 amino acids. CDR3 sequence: CASSKEQGNVAEAFF. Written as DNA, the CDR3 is TGTGCCAGCAGCAAAGAACAGGGGAACGTCGCTGAAGCTTTCTTT.

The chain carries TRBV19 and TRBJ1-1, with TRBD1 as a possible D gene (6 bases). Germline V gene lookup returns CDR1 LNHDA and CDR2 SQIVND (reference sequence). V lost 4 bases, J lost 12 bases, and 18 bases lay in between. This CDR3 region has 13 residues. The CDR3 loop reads CASSTATGQLSFF. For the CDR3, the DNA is TGTGCCAGTAGTACCGCCACGGGACAACTGTCTTTCTTT.

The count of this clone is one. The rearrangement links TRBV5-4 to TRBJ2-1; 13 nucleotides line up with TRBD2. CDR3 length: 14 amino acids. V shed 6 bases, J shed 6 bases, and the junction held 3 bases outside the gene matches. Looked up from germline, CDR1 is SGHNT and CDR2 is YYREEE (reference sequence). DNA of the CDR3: TGTGCCAGCACCGGGACTAGCGGGATCAATGAGCAGTTCTTC. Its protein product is CASTGTSGINEQFF.

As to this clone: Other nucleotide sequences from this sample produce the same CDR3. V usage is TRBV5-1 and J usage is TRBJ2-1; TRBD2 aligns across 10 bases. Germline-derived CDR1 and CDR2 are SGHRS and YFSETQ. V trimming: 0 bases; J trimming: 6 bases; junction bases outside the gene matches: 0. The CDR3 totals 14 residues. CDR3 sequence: CASSLASGSNEQFF. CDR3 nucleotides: TGCGCCAGCAGCTTGGCTAGCGGGAGCAATGAGCAGTTCTTC.

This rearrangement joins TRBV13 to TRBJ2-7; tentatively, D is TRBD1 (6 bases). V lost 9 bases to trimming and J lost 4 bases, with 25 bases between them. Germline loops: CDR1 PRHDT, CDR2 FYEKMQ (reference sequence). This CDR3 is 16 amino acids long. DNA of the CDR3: TGTGCCAGTGGGTGCCTATGGGACAAGGTAATGTACGAGCAGTACTTC. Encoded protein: CASGCLWDKVMYEQYF. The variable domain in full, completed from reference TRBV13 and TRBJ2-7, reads AAGVIQSPRHLIKEKRETATLKCYPIPRHDTVYWYQQGPGQDPQFLISFYEKMQSDKGSIPDRFSAQQFSDYHSELNMSSLELGDSALYFCASGCLWDKVMYEQYFGPGTRLTVT.

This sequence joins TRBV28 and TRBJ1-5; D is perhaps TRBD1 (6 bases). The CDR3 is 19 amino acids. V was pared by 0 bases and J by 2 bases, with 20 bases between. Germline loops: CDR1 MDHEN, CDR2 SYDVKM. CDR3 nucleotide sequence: TGTGCCAGCAGTTTATGGGACAGAAAGCTGAGAGGAGGCAATCAGCCCCAGCATTTT. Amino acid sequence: CASSLWDRKLRGGNQPQHF.

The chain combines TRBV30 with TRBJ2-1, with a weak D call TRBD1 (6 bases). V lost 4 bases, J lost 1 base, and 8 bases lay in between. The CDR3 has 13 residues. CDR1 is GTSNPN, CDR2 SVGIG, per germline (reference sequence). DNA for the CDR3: TGTGCCTGGATTCAGGGGTCCTACAATGAGCAGTTCTTC. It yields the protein CAWIQGSYNEQFF.

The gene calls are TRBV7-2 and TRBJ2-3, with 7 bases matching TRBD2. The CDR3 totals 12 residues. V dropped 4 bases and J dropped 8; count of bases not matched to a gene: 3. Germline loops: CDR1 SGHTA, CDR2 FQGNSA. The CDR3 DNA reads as TGTGCCAGCAGCTACGGGGGGACTACGCAGTATTTT. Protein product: CASSYGGTTQYF.

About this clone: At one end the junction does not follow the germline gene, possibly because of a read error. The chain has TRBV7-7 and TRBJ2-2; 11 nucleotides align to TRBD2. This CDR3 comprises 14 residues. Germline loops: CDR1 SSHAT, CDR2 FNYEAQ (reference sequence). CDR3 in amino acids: CASSLTSGSGELFF. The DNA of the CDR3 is TGTGCTAGCAGCTTAACTAGCGGGAGCGGGGAGCTGTTTTTT.

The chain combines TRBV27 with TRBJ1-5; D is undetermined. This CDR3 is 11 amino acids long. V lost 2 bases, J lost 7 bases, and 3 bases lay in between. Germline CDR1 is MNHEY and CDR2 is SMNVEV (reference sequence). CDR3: CASSLGQPQHF. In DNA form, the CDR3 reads TGTGCCAGCAGTTTAGGCCAGCCCCAGCATTTT.